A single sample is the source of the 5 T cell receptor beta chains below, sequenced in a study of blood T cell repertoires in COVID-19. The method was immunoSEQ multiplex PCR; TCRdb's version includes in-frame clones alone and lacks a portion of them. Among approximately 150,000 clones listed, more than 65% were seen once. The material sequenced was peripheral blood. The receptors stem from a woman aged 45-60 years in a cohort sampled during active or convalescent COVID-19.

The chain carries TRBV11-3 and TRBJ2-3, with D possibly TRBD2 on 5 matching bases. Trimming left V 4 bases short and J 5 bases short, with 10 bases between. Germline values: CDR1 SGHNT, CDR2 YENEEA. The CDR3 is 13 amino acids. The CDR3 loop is CASSSPGLDTQYF. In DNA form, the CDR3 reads TGTGCCAGCAGCTCCCCTGGACTAGATACGCAGTATTTT. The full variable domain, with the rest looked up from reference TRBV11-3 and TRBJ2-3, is EAGVVQSPRYKIIEKKQPVAFWCNPISGHNTLYWYLQNLGQGPELLIRYENEEAVDDSQLPKDRFSAERLKGVDSTLKIQPAELGDSAVYLCASSSPGLDTQYFGPGTRLTVL.

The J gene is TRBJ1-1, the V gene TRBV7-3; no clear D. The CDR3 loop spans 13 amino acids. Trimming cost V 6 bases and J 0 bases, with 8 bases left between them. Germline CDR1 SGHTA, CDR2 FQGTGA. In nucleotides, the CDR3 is TGTGCCAGCAGATCGGGATTGAACACTGAAGCTTTCTTT. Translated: CASRSGLNTEAFF.

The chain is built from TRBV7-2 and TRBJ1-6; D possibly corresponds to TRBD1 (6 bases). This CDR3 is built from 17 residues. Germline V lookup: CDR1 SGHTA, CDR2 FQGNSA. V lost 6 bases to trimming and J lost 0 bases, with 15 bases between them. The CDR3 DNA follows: TGTGCCAGCAGGCGAGGGGGGGTGGGCTCCTATAATTCACCCCTCCACTTT. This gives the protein CASRRGGVGSYNSPLHF.

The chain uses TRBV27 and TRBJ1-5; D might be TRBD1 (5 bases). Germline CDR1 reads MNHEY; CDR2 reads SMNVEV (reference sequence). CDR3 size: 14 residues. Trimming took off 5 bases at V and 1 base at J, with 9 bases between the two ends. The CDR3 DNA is TGTGCCAGCAGTCTAGGGGCGAGCAATCAGCCCCAGCATTTT. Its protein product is CASSLGASNQPQHF.

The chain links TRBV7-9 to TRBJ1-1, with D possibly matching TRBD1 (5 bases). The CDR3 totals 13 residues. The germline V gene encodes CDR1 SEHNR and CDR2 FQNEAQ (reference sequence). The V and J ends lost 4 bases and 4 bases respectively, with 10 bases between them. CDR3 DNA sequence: TGTGCCAGCAGCTGGAGGAGGGGCACTGAAGCTTTCTTT. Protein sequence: CASSWRRGTEAFF.